The 32 T cell receptor beta chains reported below all come from one sample, sequenced in a study of human T cells and chemical hapten exposure. Time point in this sample: patch test 3, about 24 weeks after DPC sensitization. Described treatment: therapeutic diphenylcyclopropenone sensitization with weekly scalp DPC. MiXCR, run by TCRdb on the RACE reads, gives a single entry per CDR3 protein. The sample includes roughly 50,000 distinct CDR3 sequences, approximately 9.9% of them seen just once. Here the sequenced sample was whole blood, taken in connection with sensitization to the hapten diphenylcyclopropenone (DPC). All receptors come from a woman aged 40 to 49 with alopecia areata. Some clones in this sample may be carry-over from other donors' samples.

This rearrangement joins TRBV11-1 to TRBJ2-1; TRBD1 aligns across 10 bases. The V gene end was trimmed by 5 bases and the J gene end by 7 bases; junction bases not matched to a gene: 2. Germline V CDR1 and CDR2: SGHAT, FQDESV (reference sequence). CDR3 size: 13 residues. The CDR3 DNA reads as TGTGCCAGCAGCACGGGACAGGGGAATGAGCAGTTCTTC. It specifies CASSTGQGNEQFF.

This clonotype showed up just a few times. The chain links TRBV6-1 to TRBJ2-6; D is uncertain. The length of the CDR3 is 16 residues. Germline V CDR1 and CDR2: MNHNS, SASEGT. V was clipped by 0 bases and J by 0 bases, with 6 bases between them. The DNA of the CDR3 is TGTGCCAGCAGTGAAGCCGAGGTCTCTGGGGCCAACGTCCTGACTTTC. Translating gives CASSEAEVSGANVLTF.

This clonotype was seen a few times. The chain employs TRBV18 and TRBJ1-1; 7 bases agree with TRBD1. The germline CDR1 and CDR2 sequences are KGHSH and LQKENI. V lost 6 bases, J lost 1 base, and 5 bases stayed unmatched. The CDR3 sequence is 14 residues long. The CDR3 coding sequence is TGTGCCAGCTCTCAGGACAGGAAGAACACTGAAGCTTTCTTT. This codes for CASSQDRKNTEAFF.

This clonotype was counted a few times. The chain employs TRBV6-1 and TRBJ2-5, with 14 bases lining up with TRBD2. Germline trimming cut 0 bases from V and 2 bases from J; bases unmatched to any gene: 8. The CDR3 sequence is 19 residues long. Germline CDR1 and CDR2: MNHNS and SASEGT. The CDR3 spells CASSEAVPGLAGAQETQYF. CDR3 in DNA: TGTGCCAGCAGTGAAGCTGTCCCGGGACTAGCGGGGGCGCAAGAGACCCAGTACTTC.

This clonotype was detected only a few times. The chain joins TRBV18 to TRBJ2-2; the D is unclear. Per the germline V gene, CDR1 is KGHSH and CDR2 is LQKENI. The CDR3 loop spans 14 amino acids. V was shortened by 0 bases and J by 2 bases, with 4 bases between the two germline ends. CDR3 bases: TGTGCCAGCTCACCACCGTCTAACACCGGGGAGCTGTTTTTT. It codes for CASSPPSNTGELFF. The full variable domain, its missing parts supplied by reference TRBV18 and TRBJ2-2, is NAGVMQNPRHLVRRRGQEARLRCSPMKGHSHVYWYRQLPEEGLKFMVYLQKENIIDESGMPKERFSAEFPKEGPSILRIQQVVRGDSAAYFCASSPPSNTGELFFGEGSRLTVL.

The rearrangement joins TRBV10-3 to TRBJ2-1; D is possibly TRBD2 (5 bases). The CDR3 extends over 14 amino acids. Germline loops: CDR1 ENHRY, CDR2 SYGVKD. Trimming took 8 bases from V and 4 from J, leaving 15 bases between them. This chain's CDR3 is CAIGGRAGYNEQFF. In DNA, the CDR3 is TGTGCCATCGGAGGCAGAGCTGGATACAATGAGCAGTTCTTC.

This clonotype showed up many times. J is TRBJ2-7 and V is TRBV7-9, with D possibly matching TRBD2 (5 bases). The CDR3 length is 14 residues. With 0 bases removed from V and 7 bases from J, the gap between germline ends came to 13 bases. CDR1 is SEHNR and CDR2 is FQNEAQ in the germline V gene (reference sequence). In DNA form, the CDR3 reads TGTGCCAGCAGCTTAGCCCCCCCTCGGGAAGAGCAGTACTTC. This sequence encodes CASSLAPPREEQYF.

This clonotype was seen repeatedly, ten times or more. The J gene is TRBJ1-2, the V gene TRBV19; D possibly corresponds to TRBD1 (5 bases). CDR1 is LNHDA and CDR2 is SQIVND in the germline V gene (reference sequence). Trimming pared 8 bases from V and 0 bases from J, leaving 16 bases between. This CDR3 spans 15 amino acids. CDR3 nucleotide sequence: TGTGCCAGTCGACTCGACAGCCGAACTAACTATGGCTACACCTTC. Amino acid sequence: CASRLDSRTNYGYTF.

This chain uses TRBV7-9 with TRBJ1-1; D ambiguous. The CDR3 is made up of 15 amino acids. The germline V gene encodes CDR1 SEHNR and CDR2 FQNEAQ (reference sequence). The V gene lost 1 base and the J gene lost 2 bases, with 11 bases spanning the gap. The CDR3 protein is CASSLGDTFNTEAFF. The CDR3 DNA reads TGTGCCAGCAGCTTAGGTGACACTTTTAACACTGAAGCTTTCTTT.

This clonotype has only a few counts. The V and J genes are TRBV9 and TRBJ2-1, with D perhaps matching TRBD1 (6 bases). V was pared by 8 bases and J by 5 bases, with 11 bases between. The CDR3 has 12 residues. The germline CDR1 and CDR2 sequences are SGDLS and YYNGEE. Here the CDR3 DNA reads TGTGCCAGGGGGACATACGACAATGAGCAGTTCTTC. Translated: CARGTYDNEQFF.

This clonotype showed up many times. The rearrangement uses TRBV29-1 and TRBJ1-5; D is unclear. Deletions cut 5 bases from V and 4 bases from J, with 12 bases between. This CDR3 has 13 residues. Germline V CDR1 and CDR2: SQVTM, ANQGSEA. This chain's CDR3 is CSVSSGSNQPQHF. Written as DNA, the CDR3 is TGCAGCGTTAGTTCAGGCTCAAATCAGCCCCAGCATTTT.

This clonotype was observed many times. The chain has TRBV7-8 and TRBJ2-7; D gene unclear. The CDR3 consists of 12 residues. Per the germline V gene, CDR1 is SGHVS and CDR2 is FQNEAQ. The V gene lost 5 bases and the J gene lost 6 bases, with 11 bases spanning the gap. For the CDR3, the DNA is TGTGCCAGCAGCCCCATGGCTCTCGAGCAGTACTTC. Translated: CASSPMALEQYF.

This clonotype came up many times. The chain recombines TRBV12-3 or TRBV12-4 with TRBJ2-5, with TRBD2 matching 10 bases. CDR3 length: 14 amino acids. J was trimmed by 2 bases and V by 8 bases; bases with no gene match: 5. The CDR3 nucleotides are TGTGCCAGCTCCCCAGCGGGGGGGCAAGAGACCCAGTACTTC. Translated, it gives CASSPAGGQETQYF.

Only one count was recorded for this clonotype. This may be a read error, as it is one base from a much larger clone. V is TRBV6-4 and J is TRBJ1-6, with D maybe TRBD1 (5 bases). The germline V and J ends were trimmed by 8 bases and 7 bases, with 12 bases remaining between them. The CDR3 runs to 13 residues. Germline loops: CDR1 MRHNA, CDR2 SNTAGT. CDR3 bases: TGTGCCAGCGGTGTTGACAGCAATTCACCCCTCCACTTT. It translates to CASGVDSNSPLHF.

This clonotype has at least ten counts. The CDR3 loop is CASSLPVNTEAFF. For the CDR3, the DNA is TGTGCCAGCAGTTTACCTGTGAACACTGAAGCTTTCTTT. The chain carries TRBV12-3 or TRBV12-4 and TRBJ1-1; D gene unclear. The ends were cut back, 2 bases at V and 0 bases at J, with 4 bases in the middle. The CDR3 spans 13 residues.

This clonotype has at least ten counts. The chain recombines TRBV27 with TRBJ2-3; TRBD1 aligns across 9 bases. V gave up 5 bases and J gave up 4 bases; unmatched junction bases: 10. This CDR3 spans 16 amino acids. CDR1 and CDR2 from the germline V gene are MNHEY and SMNVEV (reference sequence). The DNA for the CDR3 is TGTGCCAGCAGTCAAGCTCCGGGACAGGGCGCAGATACGCAGTATTTT. Amino acids: CASSQAPGQGADTQYF.

The chain uses TRBV7-3 and TRBJ2-2, with D possibly TRBD1 on 6 matching bases. Germline CDR1 SGHTA, CDR2 FQGTGA. This CDR3 comprises 15 residues. V dropped 1 base and J dropped 3 bases, with 9 bases sitting between them. CDR3 in amino acids: CASSLMGQDTGELFF. The CDR3 nucleotides read TGTGCCAGCAGCTTAATGGGACAAGACACCGGGGAGCTGTTTTTT.

In this sample, this clonotype turned up many times. The V call is TRBV4-3, the J call TRBJ1-5, with D uncertain. The CDR3 runs to 13 residues. V was pared by 4 bases and J by 4 bases, with 8 bases between. The V gene's germline CDR1 is LGHNA and CDR2 YSLEER. CDR3 in DNA: TGCGCCAGCAGCCCCAATCTGAATCAGCCCCAGCATTTT. Translation gives CASSPNLNQPQHF.

This clonotype was recorded at least ten times. This chain uses TRBV4-3 with TRBJ1-3, with D possibly being TRBD1 (6 bases). Germline CDR1 is LGHNA and CDR2 is YSLEER. V lost 4 bases to trimming and J lost 2 bases, with 9 bases between them. The CDR3 loop spans 14 amino acids. The CDR3 coding sequence is TGCGCCAGCAGCCTCCAGGGGACTGGAAACACCATATATTTT. Translating gives CASSLQGTGNTIYF.

There are many counts of this clonotype. This chain connects TRBV18 to TRBJ2-3; D gene unclear. CDR3 length: 12 residues. Germline V lookup: CDR1 KGHSH, CDR2 LQKENI. Trimming took 3 bases from V and 4 from J, leaving 5 bases between them. CDR3 nucleotides: TGTGCCAGCTCACCGGCGGCAGATACGCAGTATTTT. This encodes CASSPAADTQYF. Filled out from reference TRBV18 and TRBJ2-3, the complete variable domain reads NAGVMQNPRHLVRRRGQEARLRCSPMKGHSHVYWYRQLPEEGLKFMVYLQKENIIDESGMPKERFSAEFPKEGPSILRIQQVVRGDSAAYFCASSPAADTQYFGPGTRLTVL.

The chain links TRBV3-1 to TRBJ2-3; D gene ambiguous. The germline CDR1 and CDR2 sequences are LGHDT and YNNKEL (reference sequence). Trimming cost V 1 base and J 0 bases, with 11 bases left between them. The CDR3 loop spans 16 amino acids. The CDR3 DNA sequence: TGTGCCAGCAGCCAAGTTGGCGGAACTAGCACAGATACGCAGTATTTT. It translates to CASSQVGGTSTDTQYF.

This clonotype was seen only a few times. The gene calls are TRBV11-3 and TRBJ2-6; TRBD1 matches at 8 bases. Germline V gene data show CDR1 as SGHNT and CDR2 as YENEEA. The CDR3 consists of 18 residues. V lost 5 bases, J lost 0 bases, and 9 bases stayed unmatched. CDR3 loop: CASSDNRGRGSGANVLTF. CDR3 in DNA: TGTGCCAGCAGCGATAACAGGGGGAGAGGCTCTGGGGCCAACGTCCTGACTTTC.

This clonotype has more than one count but fewer than ten. The chain carries TRBV12-3 or TRBV12-4 and TRBJ2-3; D unresolved. The V end lost 3 bases, the J end lost 1 base, and 8 bases lay between the germline ends. This CDR3 region has 14 residues. The CDR3, as DNA: TGTGCCAGCAGTTTTGAGTCGGGCACAGATACGCAGTATTTT. Translating it yields CASSFESGTDTQYF.

The genes are TRBV6-5 and TRBJ1-5, with D unclear. Germline CDR1 reads MNHEY; CDR2 reads SVGAGI. V lost 6 bases and J 7 bases, leaving 13 bases between the germline ends. This CDR3 is built from 13 residues. The CDR3 spells CASSQRVSQPQHF. The CDR3 DNA sequence: TGTGCCAGCAGCCAAAGGGTCTCCCAGCCCCAGCATTTT.

This clonotype was counted many times. This chain links TRBV4-3 with TRBJ2-1; TRBD1 matches at 9 bases. The CDR3 is made up of 16 amino acids. Per germline, CDR1 LGHNA and CDR2 YSLEER. V shed 3 bases, J shed 6 bases, and the junction held 9 bases outside the gene matches. The CDR3 sequence is CASSQEDRGGGNEQFF. CDR3 in DNA: TGCGCCAGCAGCCAGGAGGACAGGGGAGGAGGCAATGAGCAGTTCTTC.

This clonotype was counted only a few times. This chain connects TRBV6-6 to TRBJ2-7; TRBD1 might be the D (6 bases). The ends were cut back, 0 bases at V and 1 base at J, with 22 bases in the middle. Germline V CDR1 and CDR2: MNHNY, SVGAGI (reference sequence). The CDR3 runs 19 residues. As DNA, the CDR3 is TGTGCCAGCAGTTACTCGGTCGGGACAACCTTTACGCTATCCTACGAGCAGTACTTC. Translating gives CASSYSVGTTFTLSYEQYF.

The V call is TRBV7-8, the J call TRBJ2-7; 7 bases align to TRBD1. This CDR3 has 15 residues. Looked up from germline, CDR1 is SGHVS and CDR2 is FQNEAQ. J lost 3 bases, V lost 5 bases, and 10 bases had no gene match. CDR3 amino acids: CASSIATGIYYEQYF. The CDR3 DNA reads as TGTGCCAGCAGCATCGCGACAGGGATTTACTACGAGCAGTACTTC. Drawing the rest from reference TRBV7-8 and TRBJ2-7, the complete variable domain is GAGVSQSPRYKVAKRGQDVALRCDPISGHVSLFWYQQALGQGPEFLTYFQNEAQLDKSGLPSDRFFAERPEGSVSTLKIQRTQQEDSAVYLCASSIATGIYYEQYFGPGTRLTVT.

The chain couples TRBV5-1 to TRBJ2-1; TRBD1 matches 8 bases. The CDR3 has 15 amino acids. Germline V gene sequence: CDR1 SGHRS, CDR2 YFSETQ. V shed 4 bases, J shed 4 bases, and the junction held 7 bases outside the gene matches. CDR3 coding DNA: TGCGCCAGCAGCCGGGGGAGACAGGGGTACAATGAGCAGTTCTTC. It specifies CASSRGRQGYNEQFF. The entire variable domain, with the rest obtained from reference TRBV5-1 and TRBJ2-1, is as follows: KAGVTQTPRYLIKTRGQQVTLSCSPISGHRSVSWYQQTPGQGLQFLFEYFSETQRNKGNFPGRFSGRQFSNSRSEMNVSTLELGDSALYLCASSRGRQGYNEQFFGPGTRLTVL.

A few counts support this clonotype. This chain's CDR3 is CASSLGHQYEQYF. CDR3 sequence (DNA): TGTGCCAGCAGCTTAGGACACCAGTACGAGCAGTACTTC. The J gene is TRBJ2-7, the V gene TRBV7-6; no reliable D call. Germline loops: CDR1 SGHVS, CDR2 FNYEAQ. V gave up 1 base and J gave up 4 bases, with 8 bases separating them. The CDR3 totals 13 residues.

The chain has TRBV7-6 and TRBJ2-3; 7 bases agree with TRBD2. V was clipped by 4 bases and J by 0 bases; unmatched bases: 4. In germline, CDR1 is SGHVS, CDR2 FNYEAQ. The CDR3 runs to 15 residues. CDR3 region: CASSSLAPSTDTQYF. The CDR3 DNA is TGTGCCAGCAGCTCACTAGCGCCCAGCACAGATACGCAGTATTTT.

This clonotype was observed at least ten times. The rearrangement uses TRBV4-1 and TRBJ1-1, with 9 nucleotides matching TRBD1. The ends lost 6 bases at V and 1 base at J; junction bases unmatched: 12. Germline-derived CDR1 and CDR2 are MGHRA and YSYEKL. This CDR3 has 17 residues. Here the CDR3 DNA reads TGCGCCAGCAGGGTACGGACAGGGGCCCAAACGAACACTGAAGCTTTCTTT. Translation gives CASRVRTGAQTNTEAFF.

About this clonotype itself: One end of the junction is discordant with germline, which a read error may explain. V usage is TRBV18 and J usage is TRBJ1-2; 7 bases align to TRBD1. The CDR3 is 14 residues long. Germline CDR1 KGHSH, CDR2 LQKENI. The CDR3 nucleotides are TGTGCCAACTCACCCGGGACAGAGAACTATGGCTACACCTTC. Protein sequence: CANSPGTENYGYTF.